The text below deals with one TCR beta chain. Its target is not known. Generated by immunoSEQ multiplex PCR, the TCRdb table keeps only in-frame clones and is missing some. The repertoire has around 930 clones, 22% of them found once; the top ten carry 15% to 20%. V shed 6 bases and J 3 bases; nucleotides not matched to a gene: 2. Germline CDR1 LNHDA, CDR2 SQIVND (reference sequence). CDR3 length: 14 residues. This sample is drawn from a study of T cells in localized non-small cell lung cancer. Points from the study as a whole: Adjacent lung had a median roughly 50 of the 100 largest tumor clones.

Sequences were derived from lung tumor tissue, sampled before any cancer treatment. The gene calls are TRBV19 and TRBJ2-1; 10 positions agree with TRBD2. The receptor comes from a female donor of 60 years or more with stage II squamous cell lung carcinoma. The CDR3 loop is CASRWTSGYNEQFF. Here the CDR3 DNA reads TGTGCCAGTAGATGGACTAGCGGCTACAATGAGCAGTTCTTC.